This T cell receptor (beta chain) came from a study of blood T cell repertoires in COVID-19. Study-wide context: Sites in the United States, Italy and Spain provided acute and convalescent COVID-19 samples.

The authors' processing: Counts of nucleated cells, estimated from reference gene primer amplification, were obtained. Data came from immunoSEQ multiplex PCR; TCRdb stores just in-frame clones and leaves some out. V, J and clone size derive from that table, while D and trimming were established from the DNA sequence. This table holds roughly 100,000 clones, 75% to 85% found once. In germline, CDR1 is SGHTA, CDR2 FQGNSA. Between the trimmed V and J ends, which lost 2 bases and 2 bases, there was a span of 9 bases. CDR3 length: 14 amino acids. This clone occurred a few times. Source material: peripheral blood. V and J are TRBV7-2 and TRBJ1-2; D possibly corresponds to TRBD1 (5 bases). This TCR was sampled from an older woman with acute or convalescent COVID-19. The CDR3 bases are TGTGCCAGCAGCTTACAGCCAGGGAACTATGGCTACACCTTC. It encodes CASSLQPGNYGYTF.